This T cell receptor (beta chain) was recorded in a study of control samples from healthy donors and cancer patients. Assay used: immunoSEQ multiplex PCR; TCRdb lists only in-frame clones, some missing. The profile covers around 80,000 clones, with nearly 90% appearing a single time and around 5.4% taken by the ten largest. The germline V gene has CDR1 GTSNPN and CDR2 SVGIG (reference sequence). Losses at the gene ends were 8 bases for V and 3 bases for J; bases not matched to a gene: 4. The CDR3 covers 12 residues. V is TRBV30 and J is TRBJ1-2; 9 bases match TRBD1. Sequenced: blood. The TCR comes from a woman in her forties or fifties in good health. The DNA for the CDR3 is TGTGCCCTCCGGACAGGGGACTATGGCTACACCTTC. It yields the protein CALRTGDYGYTF.